A single T cell receptor beta chain is shown here with its context. What it binds is not known. Some second doses came at about 4 weeks and others at about 12 weeks; these were pooled. This table comes from immunoSEQ multiplex PCR, and its TCRdb copy is limited to in-frame clones, with some not included. The sample carries 100,000 to 150,000 clones, roughly 89% recorded once. Germline CDR1 and CDR2: SGDLS and YYNGEE. Trimming took 3 bases from V and 3 from J, leaving 15 bases between them. This CDR3 has 15 residues. The record originates from a study of T cell responses to AZD1222 COVID-19 vaccine. General study points: After two AZD1222 doses, spike-specific TCR breadth and depth rose versus day 0. The donor group comprised mostly white British people and more females; the analysis possibly underestimated clonal diversity. Only a handful of individuals given AZD1222 were seropositive at baseline.

The specimen was peripheral blood, collected 28 days after the second AZD1222 dose. The sequence was obtained from an adult who received the AZD1222 COVID-19 vaccine. J is TRBJ2-5 and V is TRBV9, with D possibly being TRBD1 or TRBD2 (5 bases each). CDR3 loop: CASSATGTPKETQYF. CDR3 bases: TGTGCCAGCAGCGCTACCGGGACGCCAAAAGAGACCCAGTACTTC.